The 28 T cell receptor beta chains given below trace back to one sample, sequenced in a study of blood T cell repertoires in COVID-19 (dated by TCRdb to the early 2020s). Library creation used the immunoSEQ multiplex PCR assay. Sourced from immuneACCESS, this table was stored by TCRdb with only in-frame sequences that have V and J called. A share of the clones is absent; for the studies checked, an unresolved V gene accounts for under half, and the remainder has no known explanation. The sample table holds roughly 310,000 clones, of which roughly 90% were seen once. The top ten clones comprise around 2.5% of the sample. Input material: PBMCs or T cells enriched from blood (not recorded which). Source of these receptors: a man between 60 and 70 years old who had recovered from COVID-19.

This clone appeared a single time. CDR3 DNA: TGTGCCAGTAGTGGAGGACTAGCGGGAGTTGTAGATACGCAGTATTTT. Translated: CASSGGLAGVVDTQYF. The rearrangement links TRBV19 to TRBJ2-3; 13 bases fit TRBD2. There are 16 residues in the CDR3. J was trimmed by 5 bases and V by 5 bases; bases with no gene match: 7. CDR1 is LNHDA and CDR2 is SQIVND in the germline V gene (reference sequence).

The CDR3 region has the DNA TGTGCCAGCAGCTTAGGGGCCTATGGCTACACCTTC. Translating it yields CASSLGAYGYTF. The V call is TRBV11-3, the J call TRBJ1-2; D remains unclear. Germline CDR1 and CDR2: SGHNT and YENEEA. V lost 1 base, J lost 4 bases, and 4 bases lay in between. This CDR3 region has 12 residues.

The chain joins TRBV2 to TRBJ2-7, with TRBD1 identical over 7 bases. The CDR3 length is 13 residues. Germline lookup yields CDR1 SNHLY and CDR2 FYNNEI. V trimming: 6 bases; J trimming: 3 bases; junction bases outside the gene matches: 5. This chain's CDR3 is CASRMGQLYEQYF. The CDR3 DNA follows: TGTGCCAGCAGGATGGGACAGCTCTACGAGCAGTACTTC.

The chain has TRBV7-2 and TRBJ1-2; TRBD1 is a possible D gene (5 bases). The CDR3 spans 16 residues. The germline CDR1 and CDR2 sequences are SGHTA and FQGNSA. Trimming took off 5 bases at V and 3 bases at J, with 19 bases between the two ends. As DNA, the CDR3 is TGTGCCAGCAGCCCCGGGGGATTTGGGGCGTACTATGGCTACACCTTC. Its protein is CASSPGGFGAYYGYTF. Combining the CDR3 with reference TRBV7-2 and TRBJ1-2 gives the whole variable domain GAGVSQSPSNKVTEKGKDVELRCDPISGHTALYWYRQSLGQGLEFLIYFQGNSAPDKSGLPSDRFSAERTGGSVSTLTIQRTQQEDSAVYLCASSPGGFGAYYGYTFGSGTRLTVV.

This clone occurred once. V gene TRBV3-1 (or the pseudogene TRBV3-2) combines with J gene TRBJ2-3; TRBD2 matches 13 bases. Per the germline V gene, CDR1 is LGHDT and CDR2 is YNNKEL (reference sequence). The CDR3 is 15 residues long. V gave up 6 bases and J gave up 4 bases; unmatched junction bases: 4. The CDR3 DNA reads as TGTGCCAGCAGTGCACTAGCGGGGGGGCCAGATACGCAGTATTTT. Its translation is CASSALAGGPDTQYF.

The V gene is TRBV7-9, the J gene TRBJ1-1; 11 nucleotides line up with TRBD1. Losses at the gene ends were 1 base for V and 3 bases for J; bases not matched to a gene: 1. The CDR3 contains 15 residues. The germline CDR1 and CDR2 sequences are SEHNR and FQNEAQ (reference sequence). CDR3 nucleotides: TGTGCCAGCAGCTTAGTGGGACAGGGGGACACTGAAGCTTTCTTT. This encodes CASSLVGQGDTEAFF.

The chain uses TRBV4-3 and TRBJ2-7; a possible D gene is TRBD1 (6 bases). V was cut by 3 bases and J by 1 base, with 10 bases left in between. The CDR3 has 14 residues. Germline V gene sequence: CDR1 LGHNA, CDR2 YSLEER. CDR3 loop: CASSQDRRSYEQYF. DNA for the CDR3: TGCGCCAGCAGCCAGGACAGACGGTCCTACGAGCAGTACTTC.

This chain joins TRBV18 and TRBJ2-5; 8 positions match TRBD1. J gave up 0 bases and V 4 bases, and 1 base lay outside the gene matches. This CDR3 comprises 14 residues. The germline CDR1 and CDR2 sequences are KGHSH and LQKENI. CDR3 nucleotide sequence: TGTGCCAGCTCACGACAGGGGAACCAAGAGACCCAGTACTTC. It translates to CASSRQGNQETQYF.

This chain links TRBV5-5 with TRBJ2-7; 7 bases are a match to TRBD1. This CDR3 contains 11 residues. CDR1 SGHKS and CDR2 YYEKEE come from the germline V gene (reference sequence). The V segment lost 6 bases and the J segment 6 bases; nucleotides outside the gene matches: 3. CDR3 sequence: CASKTGAEQYF. The DNA for the CDR3 is TGTGCCAGCAAAACAGGGGCCGAGCAGTACTTC.

The chain couples TRBV2 to TRBJ2-7; no clear D gene. V was clipped by 4 bases and J by 7 bases, with 8 bases between them. Germline V gene sequence: CDR1 SNHLY, CDR2 FYNNEI. This CDR3 has 11 amino acids. This chain's CDR3 is CASSGDGEQYF. The CDR3 nucleotides are TGTGCCAGCAGTGGCGACGGGGAGCAGTACTTC.

This sequence joins TRBV7-9 and TRBJ2-7; no definite D call. CDR3 length: 14 residues. Germline CDR1 and CDR2: SEHNR and FQNEAQ (reference sequence). Trimming removed 4 bases from V and 6 bases from J, with 16 bases in between. The CDR3 region is CASSSTEVVLEQYF. The CDR3, as DNA: TGTGCCAGCAGCTCCACAGAAGTAGTCCTCGAGCAGTACTTC. Supplemented by reference TRBV7-9 and TRBJ2-7, the full variable domain reads DTGVSQNPRHKITKRGQNVTFRCDPISEHNRLYWYRQTLGQGPEFLTYFQNEAQLEKSRLLSDRFSAERPKGSFSTLEIQRTEQGDSAMYLCASSSTEVVLEQYFGPGTRLTVT.

The rearrangement links TRBV28 to TRBJ1-2; D gene unclear. The V end was cut by 3 bases, the J end by 7 bases, with 6 bases between. Germline CDR1 reads MDHEN; CDR2 reads SYDVKM. The CDR3 is 11 residues long. The CDR3 sequence is CASSFSSGYTF. The CDR3 DNA reads TGTGCCAGCAGTTTTTCTTCTGGCTACACCTTC.

The J gene is TRBJ1-2, the V gene TRBV27; a weak D match, TRBD1 (6 bases). This CDR3 has 13 residues. V was shortened by 8 bases and J by 8 bases, with 18 bases between the two germline ends. Germline V gene sequence: CDR1 MNHEY, CDR2 SMNVEV (reference sequence). As DNA, the CDR3 is TGTGCCAGCTCCACGGCGGGGGCCGACGGCTACACCTTC. Its translation: CASSTAGADGYTF.

About this clone itself: The same CDR3 can be traced to other DNA sequences in this sample. The chain joins TRBV18 to TRBJ1-1; D is undetermined. The germline gives CDR1 KGHSH, CDR2 LQKENI. The V end was cut by 2 bases, the J end by 1 base, with 5 bases between. The CDR3 length is 13 residues. CDR3 sequence: CASSPSQNTEAFF. CDR3 DNA: TGTGCCAGCTCACCAAGCCAGAACACTGAAGCTTTCTTT.

V and J are TRBV18 and TRBJ2-5; D call uncertain. CDR1 KGHSH and CDR2 LQKENI come from the germline V gene. The CDR3 has 13 residues. Between the trimmed V and J ends, which lost 3 bases and 4 bases, there was a span of 9 bases. Here the CDR3 reads CASSPIRGETQYF. CDR3 in DNA: TGTGCCAGCTCACCCATTAGAGGAGAGACCCAGTACTTC.

V gene TRBV9 combines with J gene TRBJ2-1; 7 positions match TRBD2. J lost 5 bases, V lost 0 bases, and 11 bases had no gene match. The germline CDR1 and CDR2 sequences are SGDLS and YYNGEE. The CDR3 runs to 17 residues. The CDR3 is CASSVEFWRGTDNEQFF. The DNA of the CDR3 is TGTGCCAGCAGCGTAGAGTTCTGGCGGGGGACTGACAATGAGCAGTTCTTC.

The chain carries TRBV30 and TRBJ1-2; D is unresolved. Germline values: CDR1 GTSNPN, CDR2 SVGIG (reference sequence). The CDR3 extends over 13 amino acids. Trimming removed 3 bases at V and 1 base at J, with 9 bases between. CDR3 amino acids: CAWSVYSNYGYTF. Here the CDR3 DNA reads TGTGCCTGGAGCGTATATAGTAACTATGGCTACACCTTC.

The V call is TRBV6-5, the J call TRBJ1-1; D gene uncertain. The CDR3 extends over 12 amino acids. V was clipped by 8 bases and J by 6 bases, with 13 bases between them. Looked up from germline, CDR1 is MNHEY and CDR2 is SVGAGI. The CDR3 spells CASSERSAEAFF. The DNA for the CDR3 is TGTGCCAGCTCTGAGAGAAGTGCTGAAGCTTTCTTT.

V is TRBV3-1 (or the pseudogene TRBV3-2) and J is TRBJ2-7; 7 positions match TRBD1. CDR1 and CDR2 (germline): LGHDT, YNNKEL (reference sequence). The trim removed 5 bases at V and 6 bases at J, leaving 7 bases unmatched. The CDR3 covers 13 residues. The CDR3 region is CASSDITGVEQYF. The DNA for the CDR3 is TGTGCCAGCAGCGACATCACAGGGGTCGAGCAGTACTTC.

The CDR3 reads CAISEYNRRDEQFF. CDR3 coding DNA: TGTGCCATCAGTGAGTACAACCGGAGGGATGAGCAGTTCTTC. The chain joins TRBV10-3 to TRBJ2-1, with a weak D call TRBD2 (6 bases). CDR3 length: 14 residues. Trimming left V 1 base short and J 8 bases short, with 12 bases between. The germline V gene encodes CDR1 ENHRY and CDR2 SYGVKD.

The V gene is TRBV10-3, the J gene TRBJ1-5, with 7 bases lining up with TRBD1. V gave up 0 bases and J gave up 7 bases; unmatched junction bases: 3. The CDR3 runs to 14 residues. Germline V gene sequence: CDR1 ENHRY, CDR2 SYGVKD. CDR3 nucleotide sequence: TGTGCCATCAGTGAGTCGACAGGGAGGCAGCCCCAGCATTTT. Amino acids: CAISESTGRQPQHF.

The chain combines TRBV6-5 with TRBJ1-2; D gene ambiguous. The CDR3 is 14 residues long. Germline V gene data show CDR1 as MNHEY and CDR2 as SVGAGI. Trimming pared 0 bases from V and 4 bases from J, leaving 9 bases between. The CDR3 nucleotides are TGTGCCAGCAGTTACTCGGTAGATGGCTATGGCTACACCTTC. Its translation is CASSYSVDGYGYTF.

DNA of the CDR3: TGTGCCAGCAGTTTAGAGGGGGCCAACACCGGGGAGCTGTTTTTT. The encoded protein is CASSLEGANTGELFF. The chain joins TRBV27 to TRBJ2-2, with 7 bases matching TRBD1. Germline-derived CDR1 and CDR2 are MNHEY and SMNVEV (reference sequence). The trim removed 2 bases at V and 2 bases at J, leaving 2 bases unmatched. The CDR3 runs 15 residues.

The chain has TRBV5-1 and TRBJ2-5, with TRBD2 matching 8 bases. CDR1 is SGHRS, CDR2 YFSETQ, per germline. V trimming: 2 bases; J trimming: 1 base; junction bases outside the gene matches: 4. This CDR3 is built from 15 residues. CDR3 amino acids: CASSFTAGGQETQYF. CDR3 DNA: TGCGCCAGCAGCTTCACGGCGGGGGGCCAAGAGACCCAGTACTTC.

A word on this clone: Relative to the germline gene, one junction end is altered; a read error may explain this. The chain has TRBV19 and TRBJ2-7; D is unclear. CDR3 length: 14 residues. Germline loops: CDR1 LNHDA, CDR2 SQIVND (reference sequence). The CDR3 DNA reads as TGTGCCAGCAGTATAGGTTACGGCTCCTACGAGCAGTACTTC. Its protein is CASSIGYGSYEQYF.

The chain couples TRBV7-3 to TRBJ1-1, with D possibly matching TRBD1 (5 bases). With 0 bases removed from V and 7 bases from J, the gap between germline ends came to 9 bases. In germline, CDR1 is SGHTA, CDR2 FQGTGA. This CDR3 spans 13 amino acids. In DNA form, the CDR3 reads TGTGCCAGCAGCTTAACCAGGGTCGATGAAGCTTTCTTT. This sequence encodes CASSLTRVDEAFF. The variable domain in full, completed from reference TRBV7-3 and TRBJ1-1, reads GAGVSQTPSNKVTEKGKYVELRCDPISGHTALYWYRQSLGQGPEFLIYFQGTGAADDSGLPNDRFFAVRPEGSVSTLKIQRTERGDSAVYLCASSLTRVDEAFFGQGTRLTVV.

The chain joins TRBV5-4 to TRBJ1-1; D might be TRBD1 (5 bases). Trimming stripped 0 bases from V and 2 bases from J, with 11 bases between. Germline CDR1 SGHNT, CDR2 YYREEE (reference sequence). CDR3 length: 15 residues. CDR3 sequence: CASSLDTWTNTEAFF. In nucleotides, the CDR3 is TGTGCCAGCAGCTTGGATACTTGGACAAACACTGAAGCTTTCTTT.

CDR3 sequence reads: CASSLLQGMNEKLFF. The CDR3 region has the DNA TGTGCCAGCAGTTTACTCCAGGGGATGAATGAAAAACTGTTTTTT. The V and J genes are TRBV28 and TRBJ1-4; TRBD1 is a possible D gene (6 bases). The V and J ends lost 2 bases and 5 bases respectively, with 12 bases between them. The CDR3 loop spans 15 amino acids. Germline V lookup: CDR1 MDHEN, CDR2 SYDVKM.